The clone carrying this TCR beta chain was seen once. The sample belongs to a study of blood T cell repertoires in COVID-19. The V segment lost 7 bases and the J segment 3 bases; nucleotides outside the gene matches: 6. The CDR3 loop spans 15 amino acids. Germline V gene sequence: CDR1 MDHEN, CDR2 SYDVKM. Libraries were prepared by immunoSEQ multiplex PCR; TCRdb keeps only in-frame clonotypes and omits some of them. The sample lists around 270,000 clones, 70% to 90% occurring once. Material: peripheral blood. This receptor was identified in a woman in her 50s with acute or convalescent COVID-19. The rearrangement links TRBV28 to TRBJ1-3; 10 nucleotides match TRBD1. In nucleotides, the CDR3 is TGTGCCAGCACCATGGGACAGGGGAGTGGAAACACCATATATTTT. It is translated as CASTMGQGSGNTIYF. Supplemented by reference TRBV28 and TRBJ1-3, the full variable domain reads DVKVTQSSRYLVKRTGEKVFLECVQDMDHENMFWYRQDPGLGLRLIYFSYDVKMKEKGDIPEGYSVSREKKERFSLILESASTNQTSMYLCASTMGQGSGNTIYFGEGSWLTVV.